Listed here is a single T cell receptor beta chain. CDR3 length: 15 amino acids. Germline trimming cut 6 bases from V and 0 bases from J; bases unmatched to any gene: 8. Looked up from germline, CDR1 is MNHEY and CDR2 is SMNVEV (reference sequence). This sample is part of a study of blood T cell repertoires in COVID-19. Turning to the study itself: Sources were T cells, B-cell-depleted T cells, or PBMCs; the material itself was cDNA or gDNA.

Sequencing was performed with immunoSEQ multiplex PCR; in TCRdb, only in-frame clones are kept and a portion is missing. The table records roughly 200,000 clones, around 76% of them present only once. The sequenced material came from peripheral blood. This clonotype originated in a woman in her sixties or seventies with COVID-19, enrolled during active disease. The chain employs TRBV27 and TRBJ2-7; the match to TRBD1 covers 7 bases. CDR3 sequence reads: CASRPGTGVSYEQYF. The CDR3 DNA follows: TGTGCCAGCAGGCCAGGAACAGGGGTCTCCTACGAGCAGTACTTC.